These 22 T cell receptor beta chains came from one sample sequenced in a study of blood T cell repertoires in COVID-19. Clones were read by immunoSEQ multiplex PCR, and TCRdb kept only the in-frame ones, dropping some. In the table there are roughly 140,000 clones, about 90% of which are singletons. The specimen was peripheral blood. Every receptor here comes from a woman between 50 and 59 years old with acute or convalescent COVID-19.

The chain links TRBV7-6 to TRBJ1-1, with 8 bases lining up with TRBD1. Germline V gene sequence: CDR1 SGHVS, CDR2 FNYEAQ. CDR3 length: 14 residues. V shed 5 bases and J 3 bases; nucleotides not matched to a gene: 5. The CDR3 sequence: CASSNTGGYTEAFF. The CDR3 DNA follows: TGTGCCAGCAGCAATACAGGGGGGTACACTGAAGCTTTCTTT.

The chain uses TRBV4-1 and TRBJ1-1; 9 bases fit TRBD1. The germline CDR1 and CDR2 sequences are MGHRA and YSYEKL. This CDR3 contains 15 residues. Trimming cost V 5 bases and J 3 bases; bases outside gene matches: 7. CDR3 sequence (DNA): TGCGCCAGCAGCAAAGGGACAGGGTGGGACACTGAAGCTTTCTTT. It encodes CASSKGTGWDTEAFF.

V gene TRBV9 combines with J gene TRBJ2-5; TRBD2 matches 8 bases. V lost 0 bases to trimming and J lost 1 base; unmatched junction nucleotides: 5. CDR1 is SGDLS, CDR2 YYNGEE, per germline. CDR3 length: 16 amino acids. In nucleotides, the CDR3 is TGTGCCAGCAGCGTAGTTCCGGGGGGGCCCCAAGAGACCCAGTACTTC. Protein sequence: CASSVVPGGPQETQYF.

The V gene is TRBV4-1, the J gene TRBJ2-5; D unclear. Germline-derived CDR1 and CDR2 are MGHRA and YSYEKL. Between the trimmed V and J ends, which lost 3 bases and 1 base, there was a span of 12 bases. The CDR3 contains 15 residues. The CDR3: CASSHPAQSQETQYF. DNA of the CDR3: TGCGCCAGCAGCCACCCCGCACAGAGCCAAGAGACCCAGTACTTC.

The rearrangement joins TRBV2 to TRBJ2-5, with D unclear. Trimming stripped 8 bases from V and 2 bases from J, with 6 bases between. The CDR3 is 11 amino acids. Germline values: CDR1 SNHLY, CDR2 FYNNEI. For the CDR3, the DNA is TGTGCCAGCGAGATACAAGAGACCCAGTACTTC. This sequence encodes CASEIQETQYF.

The rearrangement links TRBV4-2 to TRBJ2-4; D remains unclear. The CDR3 runs to 14 residues. Germline CDR1 is LGHNA and CDR2 is YNFKEQ. Trimming stripped 0 bases from V and 7 bases from J, with 10 bases between. The DNA of the CDR3 is TGTGCCAGCAGCCAAGACCCCCCTTTTAACATTCAGTACTTC. Residues: CASSQDPPFNIQYF.

CDR3 in amino acids: CASRKTSGATNTGELFF. CDR3 sequence (DNA): TGTGCCAGCAGGAAGACTAGCGGGGCAACGAACACCGGGGAGCTGTTTTTT. This chain uses TRBV2 with TRBJ2-2; TRBD2 aligns across 11 bases. CDR3 length: 17 amino acids. Germline values: CDR1 SNHLY, CDR2 FYNNEI. Unmatched junction bases numbered 6, after V lost 6 bases and J lost 0 bases.

This sequence joins TRBV6-4 and TRBJ2-7, with 8 bases identical to TRBD1. V gave up 9 bases and J gave up 3 bases; unmatched junction bases: 16. This CDR3 contains 16 residues. Per the germline V gene, CDR1 is MRHNA and CDR2 is SNTAGT. CDR3 residues: CASPVGRGRGRYEQYF. CDR3 coding DNA: TGTGCCAGTCCTGTGGGCCGTGGCAGGGGGCGCTACGAGCAGTACTTC.

In its sample, this clone was seen a few times. The chain couples TRBV7-9 to TRBJ1-1; possibly TRBD1 for D (5 bases). The CDR3 has 14 amino acids. In germline, CDR1 is SEHNR, CDR2 FQNEAQ (reference sequence). V lost 5 bases, J lost 4 bases, and 14 bases lay in between. The CDR3 region is CASSPREGRTEAFF. Here the CDR3 DNA reads TGTGCCAGCAGCCCCAGGGAGGGCCGCACTGAAGCTTTCTTT.

J is TRBJ1-6 and V is TRBV14; D possibly corresponds to TRBD1 (6 bases). The CDR3 totals 16 residues. Between the trimmed V and J ends, which lost 0 bases and 1 base, there was a span of 7 bases. The germline V gene encodes CDR1 SGHDN and CDR2 FVKESK. The DNA for the CDR3 is TGTGCCAGCAGCCAAGACAGGGGATCCTATAATTCACCCCTCCACTTT. The encoded protein is CASSQDRGSYNSPLHF.

The chain carries TRBV3-1 (or the pseudogene TRBV3-2) and TRBJ2-5; 15 positions agree with TRBD2. The CDR3 contains 18 residues. V trimming: 5 bases; J trimming: 4 bases; junction bases outside the gene matches: 11. The germline V gene has CDR1 LGHDT and CDR2 YNNKEL (reference sequence). CDR3 sequence: CASSAGTSGGYTPETQYF. CDR3 DNA sequence: TGTGCCAGCAGCGCCGGGACTAGCGGGGGGTACACTCCAGAGACCCAGTACTTC.

The gene calls are TRBV5-1 and TRBJ2-3; no firm D call. The CDR3 length is 15 residues. From germline, CDR1 is SGHRS and CDR2 YFSETQ. The V end lost 4 bases, the J end lost 0 bases, and 12 bases lay between the germline ends. DNA of the CDR3: TGCGCCAGCAGCCCAGGTTCCGCTAGCACAGATACGCAGTATTTT. As protein: CASSPGSASTDTQYF.

The gene calls are TRBV7-9 and TRBJ1-1; D uncertain. The V gene's germline CDR1 is SEHNR and CDR2 FQNEAQ (reference sequence). The CDR3 sequence is 14 residues long. V was cut by 2 bases and J by 0 bases, with 7 bases left in between. This chain's CDR3 is CASSLSSVNTEAFF. The CDR3 nucleotides are TGTGCCAGCAGCTTATCCAGTGTGAACACTGAAGCTTTCTTT. The whole variable domain, filled in from reference TRBV7-9 and TRBJ1-1, reads DTGVSQNPRHKITKRGQNVTFRCDPISEHNRLYWYRQTLGQGPEFLTYFQNEAQLEKSRLLSDRFSAERPKGSFSTLEIQRTEQGDSAMYLCASSLSSVNTEAFFGQGTRLTVV.

The V call is TRBV27, the J call TRBJ1-6; D is possibly TRBD1 (5 bases). Per the germline V gene, CDR1 is MNHEY and CDR2 is SMNVEV (reference sequence). This CDR3 region has 17 residues. V gave up 2 bases and J gave up 8 bases, with 19 bases separating them. The CDR3 DNA sequence: TGTGCCAGCAGTTTAGCCCCGGAGGGGAGGGATCATTCACCCCTCCACTTT. The encoded protein is CASSLAPEGRDHSPLHF.

The rearrangement joins TRBV10-3 to TRBJ2-2; D is ambiguous. Trimming took 7 bases from V and 0 from J, leaving 9 bases between them. Germline V gene lookup returns CDR1 ENHRY and CDR2 SYGVKD. The CDR3 is 14 residues long. CDR3 DNA sequence: TGTGCCATCACCTATACCCCGAACACCGGGGAGCTGTTTTTT. This translates into CAITYTPNTGELFF.

The chain has TRBV4-1 and TRBJ1-3, with TRBD1 as a possible D gene (6 bases). Trimming removed 2 bases at V and 4 bases at J, with 24 bases between. The germline gives CDR1 MGHRA, CDR2 YSYEKL. CDR3 length: 19 residues. The CDR3 DNA reads TGCGCCAGCAGCCAACATTACGAGGGGGAACATGCAATCGGAAACACCATATATTTT. It codes for CASSQHYEGEHAIGNTIYF.

The J gene is TRBJ1-3, the V gene TRBV3-1 (or the pseudogene TRBV3-2); no definite D call. Germline loops: CDR1 LGHDT, CDR2 YNNKEL (reference sequence). Between the trimmed V and J ends, which lost 1 base and 0 bases, there was a span of 4 bases. The CDR3 spans 14 residues. The CDR3 DNA sequence: TGTGCCAGCAGCCAAGGAGTCTCTGGAAACACCATATATTTT. Protein: CASSQGVSGNTIYF.

This chain links TRBV9 with TRBJ1-1; no reliable D call. Between the trimmed V and J ends, which lost 4 bases and 0 bases, there was a span of 13 bases. CDR1 and CDR2 (germline): SGDLS, YYNGEE. This CDR3 has 15 amino acids. The CDR3 sequence is CASSIQEQMNTEAFF. The CDR3 region has the DNA TGTGCCAGCAGCATTCAGGAACAGATGAACACTGAAGCTTTCTTT. Filled out from reference TRBV9 and TRBJ1-1, the complete variable domain reads DSGVTQTPKHLITATGQRVTLRCSPRSGDLSVYWYQQSLDQGLQFLIQYYNGEERAKGNILERFSAQQFPDLHSELNLSSLELGDSALYFCASSIQEQMNTEAFFGQGTRLTVV.

This clone was counted a single time. V usage is TRBV3-1 (or the pseudogene TRBV3-2) and J usage is TRBJ2-1; 7 nucleotides line up with TRBD1. CDR1 LGHDT and CDR2 YNNKEL come from the germline V gene (reference sequence). The CDR3 runs to 15 residues. After removal of 1 base from V and 4 bases from J, the junction contained 4 bases not matched to a gene. CDR3 sequence: CASSQGQGEYNEQFF. CDR3 bases: TGTGCCAGCAGCCAAGGACAGGGCGAGTACAATGAGCAGTTCTTC.

This clone has a single count. Other DNA sequences from this sample encode an identical CDR3 as well. This chain uses TRBV10-3 with TRBJ2-3; the match to TRBD1 covers 8 bases. Germline CDR1 reads ENHRY; CDR2 reads SYGVKD. V was clipped by 6 bases and J by 1 base; unmatched bases: 6. The CDR3 runs to 15 residues. The CDR3 protein is CAISTGTGGTDTQYF. The CDR3 bases are TGTGCCATCAGCACCGGGACAGGAGGCACAGATACGCAGTATTTT.

This clone has a single count. V and J are TRBV24-1 and TRBJ1-5; the match to TRBD1 covers 7 bases. V trimming: 4 bases; J trimming: 4 bases; junction bases outside the gene matches: 9. Germline values: CDR1 KGHDR, CDR2 SFDVKD. This CDR3 region has 16 residues. The CDR3 sequence: CATSETGTAMNQPQHF. As DNA, the CDR3 is TGTGCCACCAGTGAAACCGGGACAGCGATGAATCAGCCCCAGCATTTT.

This clone showed up just once. The chain recombines TRBV6-1 with TRBJ1-4; D is uncertain. The germline V and J ends were trimmed by 2 bases and 8 bases, with 12 bases remaining between them. The germline gives CDR1 MNHNS, CDR2 SASEGT. The CDR3 runs 14 residues. Written as DNA, the CDR3 is TGTGCCAGCAGTGAATCTAGGAGTGACGAAAAACTGTTTTTT. The encoded protein is CASSESRSDEKLFF.